A few counts support the clone carrying this T cell receptor (beta chain). Antigen: not known. V lost 6 bases and J lost 1, with 15 bases in between. Germline lookup yields CDR1 DFQATT and CDR2 SNEGSKA (reference sequence). The CDR3 consists of 14 residues. This sample is drawn from a study of T cells after yellow fever vaccination. Study information: Fractions low in cell number were prepared with SMART-Seq v4 Ultra Low Input. General study findings and limits: The study found a weaker secondary response that peaked faster, day 5 versus 15.

Making TCR cDNA involved 5'RACE template switching, which added UMIs and a universal primer site. TCRdb fed the 5' RACE reads into MiXCR, producing one record per CDR3 protein. This table has over 300,000 distinct CDR3 sequences, 3.6% appearing once. The receptor was derived from a man between 18 and 35 years old who received the YFV17D yellow fever vaccine. The material sequenced was PBMCs, taken on the day of the yellow fever booster vaccination. V is TRBV20-1 and J is TRBJ1-1, with a tentative D call TRBD1 (5 bases). The CDR3 sequence: CSADEWGPNTEAFF. DNA of the CDR3: TGCAGTGCGGACGAATGGGGACCGAACACTGAAGCTTTCTTT.